This TCR beta chain was captured by sequencing in a study of CD8 T cells in Susac syndrome. Study outcomes and limitations: It was acknowledged in the study that its TCR sequencing and HLA analysis involved a relatively small number of individuals.

On this clonotype itself: Its antigen is still unknown.

RNA totalling roughly 0.45 to 1 ug underwent reverse transcription with random hexamers. TCRdb recomputed calls from the immunoSEQ multiplex PCR reads with MiXCR, one row per CDR3 protein. Altogether around 180,000 distinct CDR3 sequences are present, more than 90% being singletons, with the ten largest covering about 0.093%. Germline V gene sequence: CDR1 MNHEY, CDR2 SVGAGI. The CDR3 loop spans 15 amino acids. V dropped 4 bases and J dropped 1 base, with 12 bases sitting between them. TEMRA cells were FACS-enriched, while CD8+ and CD4+ T cells were negatively isolated. The material sequenced was CD4+ T cells from PBMCs. This chain joins TRBV6-5 and TRBJ2-3; D not certain. The origin of this receptor is a human donor with multiple sclerosis. The DNA of the CDR3 is TGTGCCAGCAGTTCCACCTTTGGGGGCACAGATACGCAGTATTTT. It yields the protein CASSSTFGGTDTQYF.